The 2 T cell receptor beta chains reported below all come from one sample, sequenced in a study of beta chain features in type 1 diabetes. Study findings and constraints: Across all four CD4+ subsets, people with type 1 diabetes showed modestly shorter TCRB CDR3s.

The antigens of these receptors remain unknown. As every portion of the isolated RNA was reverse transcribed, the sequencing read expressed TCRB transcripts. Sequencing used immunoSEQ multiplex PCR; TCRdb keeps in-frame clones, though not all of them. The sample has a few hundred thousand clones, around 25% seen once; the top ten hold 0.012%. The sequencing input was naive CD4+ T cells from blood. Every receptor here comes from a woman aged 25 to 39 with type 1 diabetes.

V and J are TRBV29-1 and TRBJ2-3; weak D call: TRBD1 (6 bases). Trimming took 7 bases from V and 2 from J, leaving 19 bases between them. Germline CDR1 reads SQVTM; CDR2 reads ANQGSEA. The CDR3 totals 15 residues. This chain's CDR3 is CSAKDRADTTDTQYF. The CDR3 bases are TGCAGCGCTAAGGACAGAGCTGACACCACAGATACGCAGTATTTT.

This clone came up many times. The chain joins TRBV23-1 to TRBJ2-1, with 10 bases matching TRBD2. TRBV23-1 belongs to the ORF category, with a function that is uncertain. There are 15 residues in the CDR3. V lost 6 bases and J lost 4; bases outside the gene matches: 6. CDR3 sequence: CASSQTSGRYNEQFF. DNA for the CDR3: TGCGCCAGCAGCCAGACTAGCGGGCGGTACAATGAGCAGTTCTTC.